These 5 T cell receptor beta chains originate from one sample sequenced in a study of CXCR3-negative and CXCR3-positive naive CD8 T cells. UMI-labeled 5' RACE TRB cDNA libraries were prepared from the cells. No DNA is given; TCRdb re-called the 5' RACE reads and lists each CDR3 protein once. The sample includes 45,000 or so distinct CDR3 sequences. Sequencing input: memory CD8+ T cells from blood. These receptors came from a human donor in good health. Some clones in this sample may be carry-over from other donors' samples.

The chain uses TRBV29-1 and TRBJ1-2; TCRdb names TRBD1, which stays unverified in the absence of DNA. This CDR3 contains 13 residues. CDR1 and CDR2 (germline): SQVTM, ANQGSEA. CDR3 amino acids: CSVSTGGVYGYTF.

This rearrangement joins TRBV29-1 to TRBJ2-5; the D call from TCRdb, TRBD1, cannot be confirmed without DNA. Germline V gene sequence: CDR1 SQVTM, CDR2 ANQGSEA. This CDR3 has 15 residues. The CDR3: CSVEGVSGGIETQYF. Full variable domain (remainder filled in from reference TRBV29-1 and TRBJ2-5): SAVISQKPSRDICQRGTSLTIQCQVDSQVTMMFWYRQQPGQSLTLIATANQGSEATYESGFVIDKFPISRPNLTFSTLTVSNMSPEDSSIYLCSVEGVSGGIETQYFGPGTRLLVL.

The chain employs TRBV28 and TRBJ1-5. Looked up from germline, CDR1 is MDHEN and CDR2 is SYDVKM. This CDR3 is built from 15 residues. The CDR3 reads CASSFIRTGNQPQHF.

The chain joins TRBV7-9 to TRBJ1-1; the D call from TCRdb, TRBD1, cannot be confirmed without DNA. Germline values: CDR1 SEHNR, CDR2 FQNEAQ (reference sequence). The CDR3 runs to 13 residues. The CDR3 reads CASSLTGSPEAFF.

By frequency, this clonotype registers medium-sized. The V and J genes are TRBV28 and TRBJ2-3. Germline assignment: CDR1 MDHEN and CDR2 SYDVKM. This CDR3 is built from 12 residues. This chain's CDR3 is CASSAYTDTQYF. Complete variable domain (other parts from reference TRBV28 and TRBJ2-3): DVKVTQSSRYLVKRTGEKVFLECVQDMDHENMFWYRQDPGLGLRLIYFSYDVKMKEKGDIPEGYSVSREKKERFSLILESASTNQTSMYLCASSAYTDTQYFGPGTRLTVL.